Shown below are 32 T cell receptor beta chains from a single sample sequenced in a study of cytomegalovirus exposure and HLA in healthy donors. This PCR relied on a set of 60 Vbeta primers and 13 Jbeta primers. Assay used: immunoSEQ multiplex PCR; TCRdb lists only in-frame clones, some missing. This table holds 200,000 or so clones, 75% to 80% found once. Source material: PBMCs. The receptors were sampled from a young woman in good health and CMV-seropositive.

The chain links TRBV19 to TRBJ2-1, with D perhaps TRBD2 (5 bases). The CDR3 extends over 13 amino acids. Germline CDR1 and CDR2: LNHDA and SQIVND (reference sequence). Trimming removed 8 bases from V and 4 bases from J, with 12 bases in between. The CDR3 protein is CASRVSVYNEQFF. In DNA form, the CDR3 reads TGTGCCAGTCGCGTTAGCGTGTACAATGAGCAGTTCTTC.

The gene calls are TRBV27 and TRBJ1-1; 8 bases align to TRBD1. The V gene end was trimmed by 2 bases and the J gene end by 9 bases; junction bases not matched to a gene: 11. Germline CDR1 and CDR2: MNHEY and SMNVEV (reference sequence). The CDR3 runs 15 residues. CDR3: CASSLLRDRPPQAFF. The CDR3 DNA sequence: TGTGCCAGCAGTTTACTCCGGGACAGGCCCCCTCAAGCTTTCTTT.

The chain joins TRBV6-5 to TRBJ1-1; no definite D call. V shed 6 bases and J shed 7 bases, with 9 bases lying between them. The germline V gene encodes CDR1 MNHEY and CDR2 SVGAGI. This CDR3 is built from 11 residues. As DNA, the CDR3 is TGTGCCAGCAGGAAACTTTTTGAAGCTTTCTTT. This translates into CASRKLFEAFF.

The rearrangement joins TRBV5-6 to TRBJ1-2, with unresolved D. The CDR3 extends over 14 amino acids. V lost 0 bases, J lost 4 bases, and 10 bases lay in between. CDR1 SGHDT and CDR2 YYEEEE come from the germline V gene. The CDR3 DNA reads TGTGCCAGCAGCTTGGTGGGTGAGGGCTATGGCTACACCTTC. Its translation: CASSLVGEGYGYTF.

DNA for the CDR3: TGTGCCAGCAGTGAGGGGACTAGACAATACGAGCAGTACTTC. This encodes CASSEGTRQYEQYF. This chain connects TRBV2 to TRBJ2-7; 8 bases line up with TRBD2. The CDR3 sequence is 14 residues long. Germline V gene data show CDR1 as SNHLY and CDR2 as FYNNEI. V dropped 3 bases and J dropped 4; count of bases not matched to a gene: 5.

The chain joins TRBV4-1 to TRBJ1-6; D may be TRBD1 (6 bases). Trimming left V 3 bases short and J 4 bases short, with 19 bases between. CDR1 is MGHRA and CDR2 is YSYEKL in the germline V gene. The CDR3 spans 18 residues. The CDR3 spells CASSQDADSSGYNSPLHF. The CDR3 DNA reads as TGCGCCAGCAGCCAGGACGCGGACAGTTCGGGGTATAATTCACCCCTCCACTTT.

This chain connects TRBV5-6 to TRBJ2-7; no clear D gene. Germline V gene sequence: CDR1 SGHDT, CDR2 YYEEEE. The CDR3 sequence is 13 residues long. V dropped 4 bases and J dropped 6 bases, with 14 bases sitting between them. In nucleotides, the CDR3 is TGTGCCAGCAGCAAAAGTTACATCGCCGAGCAGTACTTC. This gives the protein CASSKSYIAEQYF.

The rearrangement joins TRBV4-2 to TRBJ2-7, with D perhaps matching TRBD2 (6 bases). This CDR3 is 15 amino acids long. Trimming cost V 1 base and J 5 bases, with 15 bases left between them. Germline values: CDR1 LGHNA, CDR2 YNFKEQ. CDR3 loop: CASSQGAGLFHEQYF. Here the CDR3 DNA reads TGTGCCAGCAGCCAAGGGGCGGGACTCTTCCACGAGCAGTACTTC.

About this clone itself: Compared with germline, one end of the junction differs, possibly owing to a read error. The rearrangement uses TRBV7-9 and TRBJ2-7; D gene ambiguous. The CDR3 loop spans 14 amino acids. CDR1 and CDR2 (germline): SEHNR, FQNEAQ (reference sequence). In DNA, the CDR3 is TGTTCCAGCAGCTTATCGGTTTACCCCTACGAGCAGTACTTC. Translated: CSSSLSVYPYEQYF.

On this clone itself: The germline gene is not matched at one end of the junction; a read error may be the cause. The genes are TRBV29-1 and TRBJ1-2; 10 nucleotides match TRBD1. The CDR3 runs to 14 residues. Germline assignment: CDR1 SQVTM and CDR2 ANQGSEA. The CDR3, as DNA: TGCAGCGTTGTTAGATCTCGAGGAAGCGGACAGGGGGTCTTC. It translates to CSVVRSRGSGQGVF.

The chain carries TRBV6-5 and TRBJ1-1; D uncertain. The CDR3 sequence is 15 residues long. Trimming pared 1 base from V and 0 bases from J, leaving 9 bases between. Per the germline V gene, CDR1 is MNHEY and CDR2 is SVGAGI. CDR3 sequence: CASSYWGGMNTEAFF. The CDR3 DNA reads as TGTGCCAGCAGTTACTGGGGAGGGATGAACACTGAAGCTTTCTTT.

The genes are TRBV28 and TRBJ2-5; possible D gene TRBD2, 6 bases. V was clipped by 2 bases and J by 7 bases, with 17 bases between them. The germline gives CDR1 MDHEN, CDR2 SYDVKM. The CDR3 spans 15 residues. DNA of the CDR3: TGTGCCAGCAGTTTACCCGGGACTCTCCCTGGGACCCAGTACTTC. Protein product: CASSLPGTLPGTQYF.

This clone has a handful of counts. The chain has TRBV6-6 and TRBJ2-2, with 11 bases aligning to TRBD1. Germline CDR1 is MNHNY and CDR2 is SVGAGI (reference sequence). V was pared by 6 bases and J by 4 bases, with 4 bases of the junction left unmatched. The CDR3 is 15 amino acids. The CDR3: CASSPDRGLTGELFF. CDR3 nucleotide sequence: TGTGCCAGCAGCCCGGACAGGGGGCTCACCGGGGAGCTGTTTTTT.

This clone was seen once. CDR3 DNA: TGTGCCAGTAGTCGGCAGGGGAAGGTCGGGACCCAGTACTTC. Its translation is CASSRQGKVGTQYF. The chain links TRBV19 to TRBJ2-5; possible D gene TRBD1, 6 bases. V dropped 5 bases and J dropped 7 bases, with 17 bases sitting between them. The CDR3 runs to 14 residues. Germline V gene lookup returns CDR1 LNHDA and CDR2 SQIVND (reference sequence).

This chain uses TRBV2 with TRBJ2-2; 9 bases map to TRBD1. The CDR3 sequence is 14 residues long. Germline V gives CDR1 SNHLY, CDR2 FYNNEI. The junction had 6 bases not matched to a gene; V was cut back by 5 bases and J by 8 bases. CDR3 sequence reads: CASSRDREWGELFF. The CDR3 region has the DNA TGTGCCAGCAGTCGGGACAGGGAATGGGGGGAGCTGTTTTTT.

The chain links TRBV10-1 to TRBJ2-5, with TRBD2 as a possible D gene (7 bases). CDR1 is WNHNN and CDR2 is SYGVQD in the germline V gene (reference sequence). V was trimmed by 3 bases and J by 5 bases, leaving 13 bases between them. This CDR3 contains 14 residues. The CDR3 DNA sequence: TGCGCCAGCAGTGACGGGGGGCCGTCGGAGACCCAGTACTTC. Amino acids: CASSDGGPSETQYF.

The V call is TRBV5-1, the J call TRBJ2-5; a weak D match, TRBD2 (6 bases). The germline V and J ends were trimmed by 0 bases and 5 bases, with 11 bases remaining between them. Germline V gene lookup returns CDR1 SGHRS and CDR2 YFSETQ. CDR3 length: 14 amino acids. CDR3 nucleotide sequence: TGCGCCAGCAGCTTGGAGGAGGGCTGGGAGACCCAGTACTTC. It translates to CASSLEEGWETQYF. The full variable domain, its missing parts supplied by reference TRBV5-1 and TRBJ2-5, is KAGVTQTPRYLIKTRGQQVTLSCSPISGHRSVSWYQQTPGQGLQFLFEYFSETQRNKGNFPGRFSGRQFSNSRSEMNVSTLELGDSALYLCASSLEEGWETQYFGPGTRLLVL.

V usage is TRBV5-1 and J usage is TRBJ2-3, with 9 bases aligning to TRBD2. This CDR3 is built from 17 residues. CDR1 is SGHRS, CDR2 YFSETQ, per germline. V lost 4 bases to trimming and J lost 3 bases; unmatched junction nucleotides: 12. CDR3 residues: CASSPGLSGGRTDTQYF. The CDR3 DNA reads TGCGCCAGCAGCCCGGGCCTGAGCGGGGGGCGGACAGATACGCAGTATTTT.

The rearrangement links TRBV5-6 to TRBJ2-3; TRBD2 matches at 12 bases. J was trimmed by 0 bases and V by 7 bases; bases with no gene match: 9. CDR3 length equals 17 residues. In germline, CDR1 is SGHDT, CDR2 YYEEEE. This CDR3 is CASSATTSGGSTDTQYF. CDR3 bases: TGTGCCAGCTCGGCTACGACTAGCGGGGGAAGCACAGATACGCAGTATTTT.

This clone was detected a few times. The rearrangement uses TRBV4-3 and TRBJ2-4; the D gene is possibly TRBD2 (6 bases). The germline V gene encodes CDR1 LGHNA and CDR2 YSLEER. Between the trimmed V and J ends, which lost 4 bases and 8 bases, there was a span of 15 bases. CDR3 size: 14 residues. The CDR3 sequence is CASSRAEGRDIQYF. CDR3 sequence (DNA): TGCGCCAGCAGCCGAGCGGAGGGGCGCGACATTCAGTACTTC.

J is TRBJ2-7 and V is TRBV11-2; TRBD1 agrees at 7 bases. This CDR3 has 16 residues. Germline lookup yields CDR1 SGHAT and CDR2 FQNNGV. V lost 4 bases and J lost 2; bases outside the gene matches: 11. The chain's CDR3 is CASSSVRRQGAYEQYF. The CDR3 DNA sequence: TGTGCCAGCAGCTCTGTTCGGCGGCAGGGGGCCTACGAGCAGTACTTC.

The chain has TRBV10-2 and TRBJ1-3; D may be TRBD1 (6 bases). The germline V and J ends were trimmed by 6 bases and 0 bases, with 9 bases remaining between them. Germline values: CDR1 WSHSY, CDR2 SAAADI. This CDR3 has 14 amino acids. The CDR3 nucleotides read TGCGCCAGCAGGGGGGCGGCCTCTGGAAACACCATATATTTT. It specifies CASRGAASGNTIYF.

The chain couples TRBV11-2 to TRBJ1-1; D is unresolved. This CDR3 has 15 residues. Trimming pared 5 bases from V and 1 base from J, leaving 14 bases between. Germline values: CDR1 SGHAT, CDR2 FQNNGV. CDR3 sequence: CASSHYVSGNTEAFF. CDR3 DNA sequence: TGTGCCAGCAGCCATTATGTAAGCGGGAACACTGAAGCTTTCTTT.

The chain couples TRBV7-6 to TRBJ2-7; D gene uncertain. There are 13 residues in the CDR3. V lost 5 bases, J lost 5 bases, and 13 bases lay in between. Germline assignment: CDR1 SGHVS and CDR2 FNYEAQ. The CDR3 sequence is CASSPYLYHEQYF. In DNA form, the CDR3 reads TGTGCCAGCAGCCCGTATCTATACCACGAGCAGTACTTC. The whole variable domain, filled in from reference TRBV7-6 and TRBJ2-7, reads GAGVSQSPRYKVTKRGQDVALRCDPISGHVSLYWYRQALGQGPEFLTYFNYEAQQDKSGLPNDRFSAERPEGSISTLTIQRTEQRDSAMYRCASSPYLYHEQYFGPGTRLTVT.

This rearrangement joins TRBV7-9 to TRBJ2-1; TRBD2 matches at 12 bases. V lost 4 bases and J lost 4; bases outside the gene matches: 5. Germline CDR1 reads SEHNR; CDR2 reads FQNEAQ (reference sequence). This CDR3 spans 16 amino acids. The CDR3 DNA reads TGTGCCAGCAGCTCCACTAGCGGGGGGAAGTACAATGAGCAGTTCTTC. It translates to CASSSTSGGKYNEQFF.

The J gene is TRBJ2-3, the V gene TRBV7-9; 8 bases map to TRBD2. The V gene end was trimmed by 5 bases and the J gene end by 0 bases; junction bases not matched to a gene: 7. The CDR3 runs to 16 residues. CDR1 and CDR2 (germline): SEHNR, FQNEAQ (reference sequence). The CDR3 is CASSARLAPSTDTQYF. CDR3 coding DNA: TGTGCCAGCAGCGCCAGACTAGCGCCTAGCACAGATACGCAGTATTTT. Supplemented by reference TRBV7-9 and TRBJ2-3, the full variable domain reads DTGVSQNPRHKITKRGQNVTFRCDPISEHNRLYWYRQTLGQGPEFLTYFQNEAQLEKSRLLSDRFSAERPKGSFSTLEIQRTEQGDSAMYLCASSARLAPSTDTQYFGPGTRLTVL.

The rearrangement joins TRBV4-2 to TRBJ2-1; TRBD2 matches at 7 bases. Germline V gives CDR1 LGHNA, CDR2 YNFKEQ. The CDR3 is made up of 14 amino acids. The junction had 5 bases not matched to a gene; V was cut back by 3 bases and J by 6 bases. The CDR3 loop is CASSQAGGTNEQFF. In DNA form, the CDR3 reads TGTGCCAGCAGCCAGGCCGGGGGGACCAATGAGCAGTTCTTC.

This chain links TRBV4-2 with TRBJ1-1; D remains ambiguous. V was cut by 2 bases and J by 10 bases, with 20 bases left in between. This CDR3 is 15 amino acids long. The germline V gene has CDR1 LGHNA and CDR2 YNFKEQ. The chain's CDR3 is CASSQKGPGGGVAFF. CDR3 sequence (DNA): TGTGCCAGCAGCCAAAAAGGCCCTGGCGGCGGGGTAGCTTTCTTT.

CDR3 coding DNA: TGCGCCAGCAGCCACGCCCCGGGACAGGGCCCGACTAACTATGGCTACACCTTC. Translated, it gives CASSHAPGQGPTNYGYTF. The chain recombines TRBV4-3 with TRBJ1-2; 9 bases match TRBD1. CDR3 length: 18 amino acids. J gave up 0 bases and V 3 bases, and 11 bases lay outside the gene matches. The germline gives CDR1 LGHNA, CDR2 YSLEER.

The CDR3 nucleotides are TGTGCCAGTTCCGGGAGTAGCAATCAGCCCCAGCATTTT. Its translation is CASSGSSNQPQHF. The chain links TRBV6-1 to TRBJ1-5, with no clear D. Deletions cut 9 bases from V and 0 bases from J, with 9 bases between. The CDR3 covers 13 residues. Per the germline V gene, CDR1 is MNHNS and CDR2 is SASEGT.

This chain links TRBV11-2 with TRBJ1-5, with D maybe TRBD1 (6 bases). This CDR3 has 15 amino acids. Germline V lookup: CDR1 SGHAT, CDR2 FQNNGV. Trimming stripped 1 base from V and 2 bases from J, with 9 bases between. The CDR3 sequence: CASSLGRQGNQPQHF. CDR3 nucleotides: TGTGCCAGCAGCTTAGGTCGACAGGGCAATCAGCCCCAGCATTTT.

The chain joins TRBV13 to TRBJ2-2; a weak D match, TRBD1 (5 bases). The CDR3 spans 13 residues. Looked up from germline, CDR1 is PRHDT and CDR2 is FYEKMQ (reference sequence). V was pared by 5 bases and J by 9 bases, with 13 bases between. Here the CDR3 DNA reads TGTGCCAGCAGCCCTAGGGGTCTAAGGGAGCTGTTTTTT. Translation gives CASSPRGLRELFF. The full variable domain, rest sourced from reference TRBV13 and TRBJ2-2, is AAGVIQSPRHLIKEKRETATLKCYPIPRHDTVYWYQQGPGQDPQFLISFYEKMQSDKGSIPDRFSAQQFSDYHSELNMSSLELGDSALYFCASSPRGLRELFFGEGSRLTVL.